This T cell receptor (beta chain) was sequenced in a study of blood T cells in healthy people across ages. Notes on the study in general: Measured against age, TCR beta diversity per million T cells decreased in a roughly linear manner. Estimates based on one million T cells were treated as lower bounds.

The CDR3 totals 15 residues. Germline CDR1 SGHDT, CDR2 YYEEEE. V was trimmed by 0 bases and J by 2 bases, leaving 8 bases between them. A second PCR of roughly 7 to 11 cycles used a sample-barcoded 5' primer and a J-beta primer mix. TCRdb used MiXCR to reprocess the 5' RACE reads, holding one entry per CDR3 protein. This table has 1 million or so distinct CDR3 sequences, under 30% appearing once. Regarding this clonotype: Its antigen is not known.

Separately, the same data were catalogued under a study of T cells of mothers and their children. That paper adds: RNA was extracted, and all of it went into cDNA synthesis at around 1.5 ug per 15 ul.

The clonotype comes from a girl aged 2-10 years in good health. The chain links TRBV5-6 to TRBJ2-2, with D perhaps matching TRBD1 or TRBD2 (5 bases each). The specimen sequenced was blood. The CDR3 DNA is TGTGCCAGCAGCTTGGTCCGGGACAACACCGGGGAGCTGTTTTTT. Encoded protein: CASSLVRDNTGELFF.